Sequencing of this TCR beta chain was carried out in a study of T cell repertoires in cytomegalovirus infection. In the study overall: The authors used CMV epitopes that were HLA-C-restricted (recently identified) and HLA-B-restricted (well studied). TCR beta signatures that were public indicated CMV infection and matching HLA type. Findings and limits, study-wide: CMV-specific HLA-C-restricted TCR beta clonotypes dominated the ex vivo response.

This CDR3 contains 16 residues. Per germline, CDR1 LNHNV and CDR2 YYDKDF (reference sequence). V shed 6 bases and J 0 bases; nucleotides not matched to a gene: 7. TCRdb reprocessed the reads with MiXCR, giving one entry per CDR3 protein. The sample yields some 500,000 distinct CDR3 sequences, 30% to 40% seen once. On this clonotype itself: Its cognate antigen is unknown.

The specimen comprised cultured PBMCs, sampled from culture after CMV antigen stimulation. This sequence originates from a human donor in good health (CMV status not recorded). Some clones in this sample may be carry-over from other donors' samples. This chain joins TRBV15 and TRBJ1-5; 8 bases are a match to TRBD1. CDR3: CATRSDREDSNQPQHF. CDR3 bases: TGTGCCACCAGGTCGGACAGGGAGGATAGCAATCAGCCCCAGCATTTT.